This TCR beta chain is from a study of blood T cell repertoires in COVID-19. In the study overall: The samples span acute and convalescent COVID-19 from the United States, Italy and Spain.

The CDR3 has 17 amino acids. The germline gives CDR1 LNHNV, CDR2 YYDKDF (reference sequence). J lost 5 bases, V lost 1 base, and 4 bases had no gene match. Clinical histories supplied by participants themselves formed the basis of cohort assignment. Cohort 3 donors counted as recovered after two negative PCRs, clearance, or resolved symptoms. In the authors' methods: Cell counts per sample came from amplifying reference gene primers. The table came from immunoSEQ multiplex PCR; TCRdb's copy has only in-frame clones and leaves some out. V and J calls and clone size are given by that table; D and trimming were obtained from the DNA. Here the sample spans roughly 170,000 clones, approximately 84% being singletons.

The chain links TRBV15 to TRBJ2-3; 15 bases align to TRBD2. The source is a man aged 50 or older who had recovered from COVID-19. Sequencing was carried out using PBMCs or T cells enriched from blood (not recorded which). The CDR3 nucleotides read TGTGCCACCAGCAGAGGGACTAGCGGGGGGGTAGTAGATACGCAGTATTTT. Its translation is CATSRGTSGGVVDTQYF.